These 14 T cell receptor beta chains were sequenced from one sample in a study. TCRdb processed the RT-PCR reads anew with MiXCR; each CDR3 protein has one entry. Of about 680,000 distinct CDR3 sequences listed, approximately 14% are singletons. What was sequenced was memory CD4+ T cells from blood. The receptor set was obtained from a female donor in good health, serving as a healthy control.

This chain connects TRBV6-6 to TRBJ1-5; 9 nucleotides align to TRBD1. The CDR3 runs to 15 residues. CDR1 and CDR2 from the germline V gene are MNHNY and SVGAGI (reference sequence). J was trimmed by 7 bases and V by 5 bases; bases with no gene match: 9. CDR3 sequence: CASSAQGAQLQPQHF. The DNA for the CDR3 is TGTGCCAGCAGTGCACAGGGGGCCCAGCTCCAGCCCCAGCATTTT.

This clonotype occurred once. The V and J genes are TRBV15 and TRBJ2-5; 12 bases fit TRBD2. Trimming removed 2 bases from V and 3 bases from J; junction bases left unmatched: 10. The CDR3 runs 18 residues. Germline CDR1 and CDR2: LNHNV and YYDKDF (reference sequence). Written as DNA, the CDR3 is TGTGCCACCAGCAGACAACTAGCGGGAGGTTTCGTAGAAGAGACCCAGTACTTC. As protein: CATSRQLAGGFVEETQYF.

This clonotype turned up a few times. The V and J genes are TRBV7-2 and TRBJ2-6; 9 bases are a match to TRBD2. The germline V gene has CDR1 SGHTA and CDR2 FQGNSA. After removal of 4 bases from V and 4 bases from J, the junction contained 14 bases not matched to a gene. The CDR3 totals 19 residues. The CDR3 here is CASSSKAGTSTGGANVLTF. The CDR3 DNA is TGTGCCAGCAGCTCCAAAGCCGGGACTAGCACGGGCGGGGCCAACGTCCTGACTTTC. Based on the CDR3 plus reference TRBV7-2 and TRBJ2-6, the full variable domain is GAGVSQSPSNKVTEKGKDVELRCDPISGHTALYWYRQSLGQGLEFLIYFQGNSAPDKSGLPSDRFSAERTGGSVSTLTIQRTQQEDSAVYLCASSSKAGTSTGGANVLTFGAGSRLTVL.

In this sample, this clonotype turned up a few times. The V gene is TRBV5-1, the J gene TRBJ2-5; D is unresolved. Germline-derived CDR1 and CDR2 are SGHRS and YFSETQ. The CDR3 length is 15 residues. The germline V and J ends were trimmed by 2 bases and 0 bases, with 11 bases remaining between them. The chain's CDR3 is CASSFAGRNQETQYF. CDR3 in DNA: TGCGCCAGCAGCTTCGCCGGAAGAAACCAAGAGACCCAGTACTTC.

This clonotype was counted a few times. The chain combines TRBV27 with TRBJ2-7; TRBD2 matches at 7 bases. Germline CDR1 and CDR2: MNHEY and SMNVEV (reference sequence). Germline trimming cut 5 bases from V and 3 bases from J; bases unmatched to any gene: 13. The CDR3 has 16 residues. The CDR3 loop is CASSQSGVVRLYEQYF. The DNA of the CDR3 is TGTGCCAGCAGTCAAAGCGGGGTGGTGCGTCTCTACGAGCAGTACTTC.

This clonotype has only a few counts. The chain has TRBV5-1 and TRBJ1-2, with D possibly being TRBD1 (5 bases). In germline, CDR1 is SGHRS, CDR2 YFSETQ. The V gene lost 2 bases and the J gene lost 8 bases, with 16 bases spanning the gap. This CDR3 spans 14 amino acids. The CDR3 DNA sequence: TGCGCCAGCAGCTTAGAGACAGTCGGGAGGGGCTACACCTTC. It yields the protein CASSLETVGRGYTF. Looking up the rest from reference TRBV5-1 and TRBJ1-2 gives the full variable domain: KAGVTQTPRYLIKTRGQQVTLSCSPISGHRSVSWYQQTPGQGLQFLFEYFSETQRNKGNFPGRFSGRQFSNSRSEMNVSTLELGDSALYLCASSLETVGRGYTFGSGTRLTVV.

CDR3 sequence: CASNQQRSGANVLTF. DNA of the CDR3: TGTGCCAGTAATCAACAGAGATCTGGGGCCAACGTCCTGACTTTC. The chain uses TRBV19 and TRBJ2-6; D remains unclear. Trimming shortened V by 7 bases and J by 1 base, and 11 bases separated the two germline ends. This CDR3 is built from 15 residues. Germline CDR1 LNHDA, CDR2 SQIVND (reference sequence). The whole variable domain, filled in from reference TRBV19 and TRBJ2-6, reads DGGITQSPKYLFRKEGQNVTLSCEQNLNHDAMYWYRQDPGQGLRLIYYSQIVNDFQKGDIAEGYSVSREKKESFPLTVTSAQKNPTAFYLCASNQQRSGANVLTFGAGSRLTVL.

The rearrangement uses TRBV29-1 and TRBJ1-2; 11 nucleotides match TRBD1. The germline CDR1 and CDR2 sequences are SQVTM and ANQGSEA. The CDR3 has 17 amino acids. The trim removed 7 bases at V and 7 bases at J, leaving 20 bases unmatched. The CDR3 loop is CSATGGWTGGVLLGYTF. CDR3 DNA: TGCAGCGCCACGGGGGGATGGACAGGGGGCGTTTTGCTTGGCTACACCTTC.

This clonotype was recorded a few times. J is TRBJ1-4 and V is TRBV4-1; 9 nucleotides agree with TRBD1. The germline V gene encodes CDR1 MGHRA and CDR2 YSYEKL. J gave up 8 bases and V 3 bases, and 13 bases lay outside the gene matches. The CDR3 is made up of 17 amino acids. The CDR3 bases are TGCGCCAGCAGCCACCATACTGACGGGGACAGGGACGAAAAACTGTTTTTT. Encoded protein: CASSHHTDGDRDEKLFF.

This clonotype occurred a few times. The chain uses TRBV3-1 and TRBJ1-6; D gene unclear. Germline CDR1 LGHDT, CDR2 YNNKEL (reference sequence). The CDR3 consists of 15 residues. V lost 1 base and J lost 8, with 12 bases in between. The CDR3 spells CASSQAVGSDSPLHF. CDR3 DNA sequence: TGTGCCAGCAGCCAAGCAGTGGGCTCGGATTCACCCCTCCACTTT. The full variable domain, in which reference TRBV3-1 and TRBJ1-6 provide the parts outside the CDR3, is DTAVSQTPKYLVTQMGNDKSIKCEQNLGHDTMYWYKQDSKKFLKIMFSYNNKELIINETVPNRFSPKSPDKAHLNLHINSLELGDSAVYFCASSQAVGSDSPLHFGNGTRLTVT.

J is TRBJ1-2 and V is TRBV9, with D uncertain. Germline assignment: CDR1 SGDLS and CDR2 YYNGEE. The V gene lost 5 bases and the J gene lost 3 bases, with 11 bases spanning the gap. CDR3 length: 13 residues. The CDR3 here is CASRHREDYGYTF. The CDR3 nucleotides read TGTGCCAGCAGACATCGGGAGGACTATGGCTACACCTTC.

This clonotype has at least ten counts. This sequence joins TRBV3-1 and TRBJ2-1; 7 nucleotides line up with TRBD2. Germline V gene sequence: CDR1 LGHDT, CDR2 YNNKEL (reference sequence). The V gene end was trimmed by 6 bases and the J gene end by 11 bases; junction bases not matched to a gene: 10. CDR3 size: 13 residues. The CDR3, as DNA: TGTGCCAGCAGTCTCTTAGCGGGCCACAAGCAGTTCTTC. Translating it yields CASSLLAGHKQFF.

This clonotype showed up just a few times. The rearrangement links TRBV28 to TRBJ2-3; D assignment may be TRBD1 or TRBD2 (5 bases each). CDR1 is MDHEN and CDR2 is SYDVKM in the germline V gene. The V and J ends lost 7 bases and 0 bases respectively, with 23 bases between them. The CDR3 has 18 amino acids. In DNA form, the CDR3 reads TGTGCCAGCATATCAATCGGGGCCTACAGAAGGAGCACAGATACGCAGTATTTT. Translating it yields CASISIGAYRRSTDTQYF.

The rearrangement joins TRBV5-4 to TRBJ2-3; D is unresolved. Germline CDR1 is SGHNT and CDR2 is YYREEE (reference sequence). V gave up 3 bases and J gave up 6 bases, with 11 bases separating them. The CDR3 spans 13 residues. CDR3 protein: CASSSRYADTQYF. The CDR3 DNA reads TGTGCCAGCAGCTCCCGGTACGCTGATACGCAGTATTTT.